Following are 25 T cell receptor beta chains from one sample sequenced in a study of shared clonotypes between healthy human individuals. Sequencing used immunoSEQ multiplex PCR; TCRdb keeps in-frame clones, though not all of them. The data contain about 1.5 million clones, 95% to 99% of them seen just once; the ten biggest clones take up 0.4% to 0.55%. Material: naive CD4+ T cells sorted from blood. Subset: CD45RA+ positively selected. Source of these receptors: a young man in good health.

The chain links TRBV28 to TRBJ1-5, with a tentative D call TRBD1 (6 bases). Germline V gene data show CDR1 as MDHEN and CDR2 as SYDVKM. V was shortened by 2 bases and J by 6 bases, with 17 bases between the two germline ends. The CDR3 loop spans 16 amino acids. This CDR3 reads CASSLVQGTYGQPQHF. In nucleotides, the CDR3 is TGTGCCAGCAGTTTAGTACAGGGTACGTACGGTCAGCCCCAGCATTTT.

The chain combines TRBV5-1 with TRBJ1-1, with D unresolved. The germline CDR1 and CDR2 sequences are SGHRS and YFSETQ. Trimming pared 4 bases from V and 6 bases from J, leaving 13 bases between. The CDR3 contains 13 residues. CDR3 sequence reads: CASSTFGESEAFF. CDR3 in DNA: TGCGCCAGCAGCACCTTTGGCGAATCTGAAGCTTTCTTT.

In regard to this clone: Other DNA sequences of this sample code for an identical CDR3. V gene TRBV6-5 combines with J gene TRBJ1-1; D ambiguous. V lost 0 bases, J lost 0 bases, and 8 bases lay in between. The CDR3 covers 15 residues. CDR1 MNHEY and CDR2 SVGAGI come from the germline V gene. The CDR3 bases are TGTGCCAGCAGTTACTCGACCGTCATGAACACTGAAGCTTTCTTT. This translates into CASSYSTVMNTEAFF.

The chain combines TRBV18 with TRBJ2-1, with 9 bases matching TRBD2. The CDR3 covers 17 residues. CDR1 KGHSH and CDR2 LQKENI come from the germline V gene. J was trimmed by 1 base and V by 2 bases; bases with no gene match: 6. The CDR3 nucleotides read TGTGCCAGCTCACCAATTCTAGCGGGATGGTCCTACAATGAGCAGTTCTTC. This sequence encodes CASSPILAGWSYNEQFF.

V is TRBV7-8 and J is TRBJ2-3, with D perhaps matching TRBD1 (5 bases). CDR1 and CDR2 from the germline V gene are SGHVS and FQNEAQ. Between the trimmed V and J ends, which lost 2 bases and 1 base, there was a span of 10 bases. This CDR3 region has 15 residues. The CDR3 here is CASSLMGPGTDTQYF. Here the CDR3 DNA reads TGTGCCAGCAGCTTAATGGGGCCGGGCACAGATACGCAGTATTTT. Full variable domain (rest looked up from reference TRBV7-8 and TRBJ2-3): GAGVSQSPRYKVAKRGQDVALRCDPISGHVSLFWYQQALGQGPEFLTYFQNEAQLDKSGLPSDRFFAERPEGSVSTLKIQRTQQEDSAVYLCASSLMGPGTDTQYFGPGTRLTVL.

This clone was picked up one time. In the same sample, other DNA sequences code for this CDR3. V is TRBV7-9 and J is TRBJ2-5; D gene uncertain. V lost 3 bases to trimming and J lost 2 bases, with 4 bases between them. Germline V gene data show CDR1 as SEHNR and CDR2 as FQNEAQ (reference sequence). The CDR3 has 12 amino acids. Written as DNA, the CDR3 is TGTGCCAGCAGCTTCCAACAAGAGACCCAGTACTTC. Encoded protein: CASSFQQETQYF.

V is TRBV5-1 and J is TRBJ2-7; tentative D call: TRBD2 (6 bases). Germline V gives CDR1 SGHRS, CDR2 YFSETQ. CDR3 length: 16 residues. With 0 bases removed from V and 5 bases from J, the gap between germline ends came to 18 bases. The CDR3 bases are TGCGCCAGCAGCTTGGCCGGGACTCCGAGTTATAACGAGCAGTACTTC. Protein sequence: CASSLAGTPSYNEQYF.

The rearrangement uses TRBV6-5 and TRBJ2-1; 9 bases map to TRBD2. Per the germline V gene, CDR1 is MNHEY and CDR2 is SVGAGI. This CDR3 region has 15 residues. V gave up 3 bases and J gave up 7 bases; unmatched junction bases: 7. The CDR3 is CASSYSGSPTNEQFF. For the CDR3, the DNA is TGTGCCAGCAGTTATAGCGGGAGCCCAACAAATGAGCAGTTCTTC.

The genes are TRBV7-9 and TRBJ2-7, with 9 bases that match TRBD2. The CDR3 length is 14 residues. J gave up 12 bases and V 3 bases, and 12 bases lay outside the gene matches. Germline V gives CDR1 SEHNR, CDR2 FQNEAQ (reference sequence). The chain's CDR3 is CASSFLREGLEWYF. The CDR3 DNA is TGTGCCAGCAGCTTCTTGCGGGAGGGTTTGGAGTGGTACTTC.

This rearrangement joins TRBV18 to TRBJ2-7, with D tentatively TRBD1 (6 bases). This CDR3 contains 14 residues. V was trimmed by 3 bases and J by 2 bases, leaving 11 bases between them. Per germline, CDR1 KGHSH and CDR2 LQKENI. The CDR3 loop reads CASSPNDRTYEQYF. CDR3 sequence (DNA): TGTGCCAGCTCACCTAACGACAGGACCTACGAGCAGTACTTC. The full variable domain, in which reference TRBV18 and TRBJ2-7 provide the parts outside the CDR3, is NAGVMQNPRHLVRRRGQEARLRCSPMKGHSHVYWYRQLPEEGLKFMVYLQKENIIDESGMPKERFSAEFPKEGPSILRIQQVVRGDSAAYFCASSPNDRTYEQYFGPGTRLTVT.

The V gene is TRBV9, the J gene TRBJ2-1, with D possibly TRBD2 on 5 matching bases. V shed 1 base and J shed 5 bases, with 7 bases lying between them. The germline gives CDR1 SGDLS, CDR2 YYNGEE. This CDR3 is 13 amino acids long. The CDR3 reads CASSVSGNNEQFF. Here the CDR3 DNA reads TGTGCCAGCAGCGTATCCGGGAACAATGAGCAGTTCTTC.

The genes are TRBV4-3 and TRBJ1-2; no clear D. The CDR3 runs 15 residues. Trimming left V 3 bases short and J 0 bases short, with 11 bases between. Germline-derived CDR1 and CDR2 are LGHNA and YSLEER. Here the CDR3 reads CASSQRAEANYGYTF. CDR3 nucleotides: TGCGCCAGCAGCCAGAGGGCTGAAGCTAACTATGGCTACACCTTC.

CDR3 sequence: CASSDGGLSYGYTF. The CDR3 nucleotides read TGCGCCAGCAGCGACGGGGGCCTGAGCTATGGCTACACCTTC. The chain employs TRBV5-1 and TRBJ1-2, with D possibly being TRBD1 (6 bases). V shed 4 bases and J shed 4 bases, with 14 bases lying between them. Per the germline V gene, CDR1 is SGHRS and CDR2 is YFSETQ. The CDR3 covers 14 residues.

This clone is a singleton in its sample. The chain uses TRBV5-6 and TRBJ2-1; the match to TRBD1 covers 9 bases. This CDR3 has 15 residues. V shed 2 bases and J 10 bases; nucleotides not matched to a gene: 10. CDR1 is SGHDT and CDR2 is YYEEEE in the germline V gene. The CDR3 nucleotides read TGTGCCAGCAGCTTCGCGGGACAGGGCAAGAAAGAGCAGTTCTTC. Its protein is CASSFAGQGKKEQFF.

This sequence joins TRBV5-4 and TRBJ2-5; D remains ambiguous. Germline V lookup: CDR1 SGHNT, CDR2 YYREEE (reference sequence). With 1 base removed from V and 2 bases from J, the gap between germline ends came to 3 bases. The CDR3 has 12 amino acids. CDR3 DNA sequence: TGTGCCAGCAGCTTGATGCAAGAGACCCAGTACTTC. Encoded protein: CASSLMQETQYF.

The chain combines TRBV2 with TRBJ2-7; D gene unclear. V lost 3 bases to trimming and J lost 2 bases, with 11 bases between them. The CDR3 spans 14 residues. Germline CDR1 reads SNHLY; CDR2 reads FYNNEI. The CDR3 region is CASSEGRWAYEQYF. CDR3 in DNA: TGTGCCAGCAGTGAGGGTCGATGGGCCTACGAGCAGTACTTC.

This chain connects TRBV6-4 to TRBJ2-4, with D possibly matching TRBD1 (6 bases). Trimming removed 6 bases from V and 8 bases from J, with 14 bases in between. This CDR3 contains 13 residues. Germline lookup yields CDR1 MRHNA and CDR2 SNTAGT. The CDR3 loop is CASSRGPRDIQYF. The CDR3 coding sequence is TGTGCCAGCAGCAGGGGACCGCGGGACATTCAGTACTTC.

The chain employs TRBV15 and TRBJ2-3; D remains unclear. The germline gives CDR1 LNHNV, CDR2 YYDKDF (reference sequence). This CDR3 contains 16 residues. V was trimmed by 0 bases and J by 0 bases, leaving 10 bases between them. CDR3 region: CATSRDRVVSTDTQYF. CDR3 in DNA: TGTGCCACCAGCAGAGATCGGGTAGTGAGCACAGATACGCAGTATTTT.

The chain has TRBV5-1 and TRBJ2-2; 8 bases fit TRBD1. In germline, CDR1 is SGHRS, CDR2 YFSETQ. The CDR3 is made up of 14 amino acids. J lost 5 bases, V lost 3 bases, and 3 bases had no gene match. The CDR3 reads CASSSDRATGELFF. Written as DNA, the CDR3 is TGCGCCAGCAGCTCGGACAGGGCGACCGGGGAGCTGTTTTTT.

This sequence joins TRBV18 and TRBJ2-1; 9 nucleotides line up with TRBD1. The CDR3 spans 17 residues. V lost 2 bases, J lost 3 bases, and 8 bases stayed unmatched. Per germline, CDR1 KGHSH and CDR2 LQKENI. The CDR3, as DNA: TGTGCCAGCTCACCAGCTCCGGGACAGGGATTCTACAATGAGCAGTTCTTC. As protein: CASSPAPGQGFYNEQFF. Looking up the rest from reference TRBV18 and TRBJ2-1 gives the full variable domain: NAGVMQNPRHLVRRRGQEARLRCSPMKGHSHVYWYRQLPEEGLKFMVYLQKENIIDESGMPKERFSAEFPKEGPSILRIQQVVRGDSAAYFCASSPAPGQGFYNEQFFGPGTRLTVL.

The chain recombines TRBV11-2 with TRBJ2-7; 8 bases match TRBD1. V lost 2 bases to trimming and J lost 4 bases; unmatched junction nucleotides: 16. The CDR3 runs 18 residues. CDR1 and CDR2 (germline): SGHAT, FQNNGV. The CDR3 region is CASSLRARVGQEKYEQYF. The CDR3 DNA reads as TGTGCCAGCAGCTTAAGGGCTCGTGTGGGACAGGAGAAATACGAGCAGTACTTC.

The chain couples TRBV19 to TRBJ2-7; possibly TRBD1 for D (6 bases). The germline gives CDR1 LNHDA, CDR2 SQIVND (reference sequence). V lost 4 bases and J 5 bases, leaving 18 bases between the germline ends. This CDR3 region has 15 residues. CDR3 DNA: TGTGCCAGTAGTAAGGAGGACAGTGAGCCCCACGAGCAGTACTTC. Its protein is CASSKEDSEPHEQYF.

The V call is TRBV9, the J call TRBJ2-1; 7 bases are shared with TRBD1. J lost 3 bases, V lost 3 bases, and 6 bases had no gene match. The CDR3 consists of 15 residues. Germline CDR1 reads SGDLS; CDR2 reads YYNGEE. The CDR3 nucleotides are TGTGCCAGCAGCGCAGACAGGGTCTACTACAATGAGCAGTTCTTC. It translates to CASSADRVYYNEQFF.

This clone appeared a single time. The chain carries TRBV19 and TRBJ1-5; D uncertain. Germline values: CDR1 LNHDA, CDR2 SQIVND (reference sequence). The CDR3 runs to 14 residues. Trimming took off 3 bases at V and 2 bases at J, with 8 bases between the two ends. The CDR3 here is CASSITVRNQPQHF. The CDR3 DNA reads TGTGCCAGTAGTATTACAGTACGCAATCAGCCCCAGCATTTT. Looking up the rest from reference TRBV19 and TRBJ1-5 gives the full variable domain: DGGITQSPKYLFRKEGQNVTLSCEQNLNHDAMYWYRQDPGQGLRLIYYSQIVNDFQKGDIAEGYSVSREKKESFPLTVTSAQKNPTAFYLCASSITVRNQPQHFGDGTRLSIL.

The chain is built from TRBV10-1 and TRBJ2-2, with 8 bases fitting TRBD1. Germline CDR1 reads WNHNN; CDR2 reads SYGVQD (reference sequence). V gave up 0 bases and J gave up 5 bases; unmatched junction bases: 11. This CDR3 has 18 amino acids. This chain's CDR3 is CASSESEGQGRRTGELFF. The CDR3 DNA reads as TGCGCCAGCAGTGAGTCTGAAGGACAGGGTAGAAGAACCGGGGAGCTGTTTTTT.